The T cell receptor beta chain under discussion was sequenced for a study of T-cell reconstitution after alpha-beta-depleted transplantation in children. This clonotype was picked up a small number of times. Its matching antigen is unknown. TCRbeta library preparation incorporated unique molecular identifiers. TCRdb re-called the PCR reads through MiXCR, storing one row per CDR3 protein. There are about 980,000 distinct CDR3 sequences in the sample; about 30% occur only once, and roughly 30% lies in the top ten. Findings and limits, study-wide: When one year had passed after transplant, most T-cell counts and diversity came from newly produced T cells.

The CDR3 is 13 residues long. Between the trimmed V and J ends, which lost 4 bases and 5 bases, there was a span of 11 bases. The origin of this receptor is a boy younger than two who had a stem cell transplant for SCID, so the T cells may come from the graft donor. V usage is TRBV12-3 or TRBV12-4 and J usage is TRBJ1-2; D is unresolved. Sequenced here: PBMCs, mostly from graft donor cells, sampled 360 days after TCRalphabeta/CD19-depleted stem cell transplant. CDR3 residues: CASSSAFRYGYTF. DNA of the CDR3: TGTGCCAGCAGTTCTGCGTTTCGATATGGCTACACCTTC.